This entry is about one TCR beta chain. This sample was taken from a study of control samples from healthy donors and cancer patients. Clones were sequenced by immunoSEQ multiplex PCR, and TCRdb holds only the in-frame ones, with some missing. Here the sample spans about 65,000 clones, approximately 90% being singletons. V was shortened by 6 bases and J by 5 bases, with 12 bases between the two germline ends. Germline values: CDR1 ENHRY, CDR2 SYGVKD. The CDR3 is 13 amino acids. Sequencing was performed on PBMCs. This TCR derives from a woman aged 50 to 65 with colorectal cancer. This rearrangement joins TRBV10-3 to TRBJ2-3; D is uncertain. In DNA, the CDR3 is TGTGCCATCAGCGAAGGGCTTAGAGATACGCAGTATTTT. It codes for CAISEGLRDTQYF.